Following are 26 T cell receptor beta chains from one sample sequenced in a study of blood T cell repertoires in COVID-19. Only in-frame clones appear in the TCRdb table, and some are missing; sequencing was by immunoSEQ multiplex PCR. The repertoire holds 250,000 or so clones, around nine tenths seen once, with approximately 10% in the top ten. The specimen sequenced was peripheral blood. The source of these receptors is a man aged 35 to 55 with active or convalescent COVID-19.

The J gene is TRBJ1-1, the V gene TRBV6-4; a possible D gene is TRBD1 (6 bases). In germline, CDR1 is MRHNA, CDR2 SNTAGT. Trimming took off 3 bases at V and 2 bases at J, with 7 bases between the two ends. The CDR3 covers 13 residues. CDR3 in DNA: TGTGCCAGCAGTGAGGACAGAAACACTGAAGCTTTCTTT. This sequence encodes CASSEDRNTEAFF.

The genes are TRBV4-1 and TRBJ2-3, with TRBD2 matching over 9 bases. CDR3 length: 14 amino acids. V was pared by 1 base and J by 10 bases, with 6 bases of the junction left unmatched. CDR1 and CDR2 from the germline V gene are MGHRA and YSYEKL. The CDR3 sequence: CASSQGRGGEAQYF. The CDR3, as DNA: TGCGCCAGCAGCCAAGGGCGGGGGGGCGAGGCGCAGTATTTT.

V is TRBV2 and J is TRBJ2-3; D gene ambiguous. The germline gives CDR1 SNHLY, CDR2 FYNNEI. The V end was cut by 5 bases, the J end by 4 bases, with 4 bases between. This CDR3 comprises 11 residues. The CDR3 bases are TGTGCCAGCAGTCGTCCAGATACGCAGTATTTT. Translation gives CASSRPDTQYF.

This sequence joins TRBV19 and TRBJ1-5; TRBD1 matches at 7 bases. CDR1 is LNHDA, CDR2 SQIVND, per germline (reference sequence). The V gene end was trimmed by 4 bases and the J gene end by 1 base; junction bases not matched to a gene: 1. The CDR3 runs 14 residues. Here the CDR3 DNA reads TGTGCCAGTAGTAGACAGGGCAGCAATCAGCCCCAGCATTTT. It is translated as CASSRQGSNQPQHF.

This clone appeared once. This chain links TRBV14 with TRBJ2-7; unclear D gene. V dropped 0 bases and J dropped 5 bases, with 17 bases sitting between them. The CDR3 length is 16 residues. Per the germline V gene, CDR1 is SGHDN and CDR2 is FVKESK. CDR3 nucleotide sequence: TGTGCCAGCAGCCAAGAGACCTTGCGAGGTACTCACGAGCAGTACTTC. This gives the protein CASSQETLRGTHEQYF.

This clone has more than one count but fewer than ten. The CDR3 nucleotides read TGTGCCAGCAGTAAACAGGGTTCACCCCTCCACTTT. It translates to CASSKQGSPLHF. The V call is TRBV25-1, the J call TRBJ1-6; D might be TRBD1 (6 bases). Trimming took 5 bases from V and 9 from J, leaving 8 bases between them. The CDR3 extends over 12 amino acids. Germline V CDR1 and CDR2: MGHDK, SYGVNS.

J is TRBJ2-2 and V is TRBV7-2, with TRBD1 identical over 8 bases. V trimming: 5 bases; J trimming: 0 bases; junction bases outside the gene matches: 2. This CDR3 is 15 amino acids long. CDR1 and CDR2 from the germline V gene are SGHTA and FQGNSA. Here the CDR3 DNA reads TGTGCCAGCAGCCAGGACAGGGCGAACACCGGGGAGCTGTTTTTT. The encoded protein is CASSQDRANTGELFF.

This clone showed up just once. The chain employs TRBV30 and TRBJ2-7; 9 bases are shared with TRBD1. V was clipped by 4 bases and J by 2 bases; unmatched bases: 9. Germline V gene lookup returns CDR1 GTSNPN and CDR2 SVGIG (reference sequence). This CDR3 comprises 15 residues. In nucleotides, the CDR3 is TGTGCCTGGAAAACCGCCGGACAGGGGACCTACGAGCAGTACTTC. This codes for CAWKTAGQGTYEQYF.

The chain has TRBV19 and TRBJ1-1; 8 positions agree with TRBD1. The germline CDR1 and CDR2 sequences are LNHDA and SQIVND (reference sequence). This CDR3 is built from 14 residues. J gave up 6 bases and V 3 bases, and 6 bases lay outside the gene matches. The CDR3 coding sequence is TGTGCCAGTAGTATGACGGACAGGGTTCCTGAAGCTTTCTTT. Translated: CASSMTDRVPEAFF. The whole variable domain, remainder taken from reference TRBV19 and TRBJ1-1, is DGGITQSPKYLFRKEGQNVTLSCEQNLNHDAMYWYRQDPGQGLRLIYYSQIVNDFQKGDIAEGYSVSREKKESFPLTVTSAQKNPTAFYLCASSMTDRVPEAFFGQGTRLTVV.

The sample holds a few counts of this clone. J is TRBJ1-6 and V is TRBV27; D is undetermined. With 5 bases removed from V and 14 bases from J, the gap between germline ends came to 19 bases. Looked up from germline, CDR1 is MNHEY and CDR2 is SMNVEV (reference sequence). The CDR3 totals 14 residues. DNA of the CDR3: TGTGCCAGCAGTCCCCTGGAGGGAGGGCTAGCCCTCCACTTT. This codes for CASSPLEGGLALHF.

The chain has TRBV7-9 and TRBJ2-7, with 9 bases that match TRBD1. J lost 7 bases, V lost 4 bases, and 11 bases had no gene match. The CDR3 has 15 residues. Germline V gene sequence: CDR1 SEHNR, CDR2 FQNEAQ (reference sequence). The CDR3 bases are TGTGCCAGCAGCTCGGCGGGACAGGGCCTACTTGAGCAGTACTTC. This sequence encodes CASSSAGQGLLEQYF.

Comment on this clone: The junction departs from germline at one end; a sequencing error may be responsible. CDR3 sequence (DNA): TGTGCTAGCAGCCTAGCGGGAGGGCCCACCTACGAGCAGTACTTC. Protein: CASSLAGGPTYEQYF. This sequence joins TRBV7-7 and TRBJ2-7; 12 positions agree with TRBD2. This CDR3 is 15 amino acids long. Germline values: CDR1 SSHAT, CDR2 FNYEAQ (reference sequence).

The genes are TRBV21-1 and TRBJ1-2; the DNA was not compared with TRBD1, the D call given in the table. TRBV21-1 is reported as a pseudogene. This CDR3 contains 14 residues. The CDR3 protein is CASSKTKGRVGYTF. The CDR3 region has the DNA TGTGCCAGCAGCAAAACAAAGGGGCGAGTTGGCTACACCTTC.

The chain couples TRBV7-6 to TRBJ1-1; a possible D gene is TRBD1 (5 bases). The germline V and J ends were trimmed by 5 bases and 1 base, with 11 bases remaining between them. Germline V lookup: CDR1 SGHVS, CDR2 FNYEAQ. The length of the CDR3 is 14 residues. The CDR3 DNA sequence: TGTGCCAGCAGCGCGGGGACGGGGAACACTGAAGCTTTCTTT. Its protein is CASSAGTGNTEAFF. The whole variable domain, remainder taken from reference TRBV7-6 and TRBJ1-1, is GAGVSQSPRYKVTKRGQDVALRCDPISGHVSLYWYRQALGQGPEFLTYFNYEAQQDKSGLPNDRFSAERPEGSISTLTIQRTEQRDSAMYRCASSAGTGNTEAFFGQGTRLTVV.

The chain couples TRBV14 to TRBJ1-2, with D perhaps TRBD1 (5 bases). V was pared by 1 base and J by 7 bases, with 19 bases between. The CDR3 extends over 16 amino acids. CDR1 is SGHDN, CDR2 FVKESK, per germline. CDR3 sequence: CASSQALGLGAFGYTF. CDR3 DNA sequence: TGTGCCAGCAGCCAAGCCCTAGGACTAGGGGCGTTTGGCTACACCTTC.

This chain connects TRBV9 to TRBJ1-1; no firm D call. Germline CDR1 is SGDLS and CDR2 is YYNGEE. The CDR3 runs 13 residues. With 1 base removed from V and 1 base from J, the gap between germline ends came to 5 bases. This CDR3 is CASSVTQNTEAFF. CDR3 DNA sequence: TGTGCCAGCAGCGTAACACAGAACACTGAAGCTTTCTTT. The variable domain in full, completed from reference TRBV9 and TRBJ1-1, reads DSGVTQTPKHLITATGQRVTLRCSPRSGDLSVYWYQQSLDQGLQFLIQYYNGEERAKGNILERFSAQQFPDLHSELNLSSLELGDSALYFCASSVTQNTEAFFGQGTRLTVV.

This sequence joins TRBV27 and TRBJ2-3; maybe TRBD2 (6 bases). V lost 0 bases and J 2 bases, leaving 9 bases between the germline ends. The CDR3 consists of 15 residues. CDR1 and CDR2 (germline): MNHEY, SMNVEV (reference sequence). The CDR3 loop reads CASSLSAGYTDTQYF. The CDR3 coding sequence is TGTGCCAGCAGTTTATCGGCGGGGTACACAGATACGCAGTATTTT.

This chain links TRBV5-4 with TRBJ2-4, with 8 nucleotides matching TRBD2. The ends lost 0 bases at V and 0 bases at J; junction bases unmatched: 5. The CDR3 is 17 amino acids. Germline CDR1 and CDR2: SGHNT and YYREEE (reference sequence). This CDR3 reads CASSLDGGTRAKNIQYF. Written as DNA, the CDR3 is TGTGCCAGCAGCTTGGATGGGGGGACTAGAGCCAAAAACATTCAGTACTTC.

The chain carries TRBV10-3 and TRBJ1-2; TRBD1 aligns across 8 bases. CDR1 is ENHRY, CDR2 SYGVKD, per germline. This CDR3 spans 16 amino acids. With V trimmed by 8 bases and J by 6 bases, 17 bases remained unmatched. The CDR3, as DNA: TGTGCCATCCCCGGAAAGGTGACAGGGGAGGTCCATGGCTACACCTTC. Protein: CAIPGKVTGEVHGYTF.

The V call is TRBV29-1, the J call TRBJ2-5, with a weak D call TRBD2 (6 bases). The length of the CDR3 is 12 residues. Trimming shortened V by 5 bases and J by 5 bases, and 12 bases separated the two germline ends. Germline CDR1 reads SQVTM; CDR2 reads ANQGSEA. The CDR3 reads CSVHGGGETQYF. In DNA form, the CDR3 reads TGCAGCGTTCACGGGGGTGGGGAGACCCAGTACTTC.

The V and J genes are TRBV19 and TRBJ2-7; D unresolved. The ends were cut back, 3 bases at V and 5 bases at J, with 14 bases in the middle. CDR1 is LNHDA and CDR2 is SQIVND in the germline V gene (reference sequence). The CDR3 covers 14 residues. The CDR3: CASSMMGVFDEQYF. CDR3 DNA sequence: TGTGCCAGTAGTATGATGGGCGTATTCGACGAGCAGTACTTC.

This rearrangement joins TRBV5-1 to TRBJ2-1, with 9 bases aligning to TRBD1. V dropped 4 bases and J dropped 9; count of bases not matched to a gene: 11. Germline-derived CDR1 and CDR2 are SGHRS and YFSETQ. The CDR3 totals 15 residues. Here the CDR3 reads CASSPGQGSSSEQFF. The CDR3 region has the DNA TGCGCCAGCAGCCCCGGACAGGGGAGTAGTAGTGAGCAGTTCTTC.

The genes are TRBV30 and TRBJ1-1, with unresolved D. V lost 2 bases and J 4 bases, leaving 17 bases between the germline ends. The CDR3 consists of 15 residues. CDR1 and CDR2 (germline): GTSNPN, SVGIG (reference sequence). Here the CDR3 DNA reads TGTGCCTGGAGTAAAAAGGTCCTCGGCGGCACTGAAGCTTTCTTT. Amino acids: CAWSKKVLGGTEAFF.

The J gene is TRBJ2-7, the V gene TRBV28; tentative D call: TRBD1 (6 bases). The V end was cut by 5 bases, the J end by 6 bases, with 14 bases between. CDR3 length equals 13 residues. Germline CDR1 reads MDHEN; CDR2 reads SYDVKM. The DNA of the CDR3 is TGTGCCAGCAGTCGTACAGGGTCTAGCGAGCAGTACTTC. It encodes CASSRTGSSEQYF. The full variable domain, rest sourced from reference TRBV28 and TRBJ2-7, is DVKVTQSSRYLVKRTGEKVFLECVQDMDHENMFWYRQDPGLGLRLIYFSYDVKMKEKGDIPEGYSVSREKKERFSLILESASTNQTSMYLCASSRTGSSEQYFGPGTRLTVT.

This chain uses TRBV5-1 with TRBJ2-5, with 9 positions matching TRBD2. The V gene's germline CDR1 is SGHRS and CDR2 YFSETQ. The CDR3 is 17 amino acids. The trim removed 0 bases at V and 4 bases at J, leaving 10 bases unmatched. The CDR3 sequence is CASSLAYAGGPRETQYF. The CDR3 DNA is TGCGCCAGCAGCTTGGCTTACGCGGGGGGGCCTCGAGAGACCCAGTACTTC.

This clone was counted at least ten times. This chain links TRBV2 with TRBJ2-2; no definite D call. CDR3 length: 15 residues. The germline gives CDR1 SNHLY, CDR2 FYNNEI. V lost 6 bases and J lost 4, with 15 bases in between. CDR3 sequence: CASRPERRGTGELFF. The CDR3 DNA reads as TGTGCCAGCAGGCCAGAGAGGCGCGGCACCGGGGAGCTGTTTTTT. The full variable domain, completed using reference TRBV2 and TRBJ2-2, is EPEVTQTPSHQVTQMGQEVILRCVPISNHLYFYWYRQILGQKVEFLVSFYNNEISEKSEIFDDQFSVERPDGSNFTLKIRSTKLEDSAMYFCASRPERRGTGELFFGEGSRLTVL.